Following are 12 T cell receptor beta chains from one sample sequenced in a study of blood T cell repertoires in COVID-19 (dated by TCRdb to the early 2020s). The library came from the immunoSEQ multiplex PCR assay. The clones in this table, taken by TCRdb from immuneACCESS, are in-frame only. Not every clone is retained; where verified, under half of the shortfall comes from an unresolved V gene, and the cause of the rest is unknown. This sample comprises around 150,000 clones, 80% to 85% of them detected only once. The leading ten clones occupy about 8.4% of the sample. The material sequenced was peripheral blood. The source is a woman aged 60 to 75 with active or convalescent COVID-19.

The J gene is TRBJ1-2, the V gene TRBV6-6; maybe TRBD1 (6 bases). The CDR3 is made up of 14 amino acids. The V gene's germline CDR1 is MNHNY and CDR2 SVGAGI (reference sequence). Trimming pared 1 base from V and 4 bases from J, leaving 10 bases between. CDR3 DNA sequence: TGTGCCAGCAGTTACTGGGACAAAACCTATGGCTACACCTTC. This translates into CASSYWDKTYGYTF.

The chain has TRBV7-8 and TRBJ2-1; tentatively, D is TRBD1 (6 bases). V lost 1 base and J 2 bases, leaving 9 bases between the germline ends. The CDR3 totals 15 residues. Germline assignment: CDR1 SGHVS and CDR2 FQNEAQ. In DNA, the CDR3 is TGTGCCAGCAGCTTAGGAGCAGGGGCCTACAATGAGCAGTTCTTC. Residues: CASSLGAGAYNEQFF. Full variable domain (missing parts from reference TRBV7-8 and TRBJ2-1): GAGVSQSPRYKVAKRGQDVALRCDPISGHVSLFWYQQALGQGPEFLTYFQNEAQLDKSGLPSDRFFAERPEGSVSTLKIQRTQQEDSAVYLCASSLGAGAYNEQFFGPGTRLTVL.

The gene calls are TRBV9 and TRBJ2-2; the match to TRBD2 covers 11 bases. The CDR3 length is 15 residues. Trimming at V came to 3 bases and at J to 3 bases, leaving 1 base not matched to a gene. Germline values: CDR1 SGDLS, CDR2 YYNGEE. This CDR3 reads CASSGLAGYTGELFF. The CDR3, as DNA: TGTGCCAGCAGCGGACTAGCGGGGTACACCGGGGAGCTGTTTTTT.

This chain joins TRBV28 and TRBJ1-2, with TRBD1 matching over 9 bases. CDR3 size: 15 residues. The germline gives CDR1 MDHEN, CDR2 SYDVKM. The ends lost 6 bases at V and 4 bases at J; junction bases unmatched: 9. CDR3 sequence reads: CASSPGTGPFYGYTF. Here the CDR3 DNA reads TGTGCCAGCAGCCCAGGGACAGGGCCCTTCTATGGCTACACCTTC.

This chain uses TRBV28 with TRBJ2-1; a weak D match, TRBD1 (6 bases). Germline assignment: CDR1 MDHEN and CDR2 SYDVKM. The CDR3 is 14 residues long. Trimming took 9 bases from V and 1 from J, leaving 13 bases between them. Written as DNA, the CDR3 is TGTGCCAGTGTTAAAGGGGGATCCTACAATGAGCAGTTCTTC. It is translated as CASVKGGSYNEQFF.

The gene calls are TRBV29-1 and TRBJ2-7; 9 bases are shared with TRBD2. CDR1 SQVTM and CDR2 ANQGSEA come from the germline V gene. After removal of 2 bases from V and 3 bases from J, the junction contained 8 bases not matched to a gene. This CDR3 has 15 residues. The CDR3: CSVERASGADYEQYF. DNA for the CDR3: TGCAGCGTTGAACGGGCTAGCGGGGCCGACTACGAGCAGTACTTC.

The V and J genes are TRBV7-7 and TRBJ2-5; 8 bases line up with TRBD2. The CDR3 sequence is 16 residues long. V lost 3 bases to trimming and J lost 3 bases; unmatched junction nucleotides: 9. Germline CDR1 reads SSHAT; CDR2 reads FNYEAQ (reference sequence). The CDR3 nucleotides are TGTGCCAGCAGCTTGGACCCGGGACTAGTGGAAGAGACCCAGTACTTC. Protein sequence: CASSLDPGLVEETQYF.

V is TRBV12-3 or TRBV12-4 and J is TRBJ2-3; 8 bases line up with TRBD2. V lost 5 bases to trimming and J lost 13 bases; unmatched junction nucleotides: 5. The CDR3 runs to 11 residues. In DNA, the CDR3 is TGTGCCAGCAGTGCTGGACTAGCAGAGTATTTT. Protein: CASSAGLAEYF.

The chain employs TRBV19 and TRBJ1-2; 9 positions match TRBD1. V was clipped by 5 bases and J by 6 bases; unmatched bases: 4. This CDR3 contains 13 residues. CDR1 and CDR2 from the germline V gene are LNHDA and SQIVND (reference sequence). This CDR3 is CASSFWTGDGYTF. In nucleotides, the CDR3 is TGTGCCAGTAGTTTTTGGACAGGGGATGGCTACACCTTC.

The chain uses TRBV24-1 and TRBJ2-3; 7 nucleotides match TRBD2. V lost 4 bases, J lost 0 bases, and 3 bases stayed unmatched. Germline CDR1 KGHDR, CDR2 SFDVKD. The CDR3 length is 15 residues. The CDR3 loop reads CATSDPGGSTDTQYF. CDR3 nucleotides: TGTGCCACCAGTGACCCCGGGGGGAGCACAGATACGCAGTATTTT.

The chain couples TRBV1 to TRBJ1-4; TRBD1, as called in the table, went unchecked against the DNA. TRBV1 corresponds to a pseudogene. The CDR3 runs to 16 residues. CDR3 amino acids: CTSSPARGATNEKLFF. The CDR3 DNA reads as TGCACCAGCAGCCCGGCCAGGGGTGCAACTAATGAAAAACTGTTTTTT.

This chain joins TRBV4-1 and TRBJ1-2; 7 bases line up with TRBD1. The junction had 3 bases not matched to a gene; V was cut back by 0 bases and J by 8 bases. The germline CDR1 and CDR2 sequences are MGHRA and YSYEKL. The CDR3 runs to 13 residues. DNA for the CDR3: TGCGCCAGCAGCCAAGAGACAGGGCGGGGCTACACCTTC. Translated, it gives CASSQETGRGYTF.